These 15 T cell receptor beta chains came from one sample sequenced in a study of blood T cell repertoires in COVID-19 (dated by TCRdb to the early 2020s). Receptors were amplified or captured by the immunoSEQ multiplex PCR assay. TCRdb obtained this table from immuneACCESS and retained in-frame rearrangements with V and J assigned. These tables miss some clones; where compared with another copy, unresolved V genes account for less than half of the shortfall, and the remainder is unexplained. Recorded for this sample are hundreds of thousands of clones; just under 90% of them occurred a single time. Less than 4% of the sample lies in the top ten. The sample was PBMCs or T cells enriched from blood (not recorded which). The receptors derive from a woman aged 25 to 39 with acute COVID-19.

This rearrangement joins TRBV19 to TRBJ2-7, with a weak D call TRBD1 (6 bases). Germline loops: CDR1 LNHDA, CDR2 SQIVND (reference sequence). The CDR3 covers 14 residues. Trimming pared 4 bases from V and 1 base from J, leaving 11 bases between. The CDR3 loop reads CASSNQGQSYEQYF. As DNA, the CDR3 is TGTGCCAGTAGTAACCAGGGGCAATCCTACGAGCAGTACTTC.

The gene calls are TRBV5-4 and TRBJ2-3; 9 bases agree with TRBD1. CDR1 and CDR2 from the germline V gene are SGHNT and YYREEE (reference sequence). The CDR3 totals 14 residues. Unmatched junction bases numbered 6, after V lost 4 bases and J lost 6 bases. The CDR3 region has the DNA TGTGCCAGCAGCCTGGACAGGGGATATGATACGCAGTATTTT. Its translation is CASSLDRGYDTQYF.

The chain is built from TRBV3-1 (or the pseudogene TRBV3-2) and TRBJ2-2, with D possibly TRBD1 on 6 matching bases. CDR1 is LGHDT and CDR2 is YNNKEL in the germline V gene (reference sequence). CDR3 size: 15 residues. Trimming pared 2 bases from V and 6 bases from J, leaving 13 bases between. The CDR3 spells CASSQPQGLPGELFF. For the CDR3, the DNA is TGTGCCAGCAGCCAACCACAGGGTCTCCCCGGGGAGCTGTTTTTT.

The chain has TRBV7-2 and TRBJ2-1; 12 bases match TRBD2. The CDR3 consists of 17 residues. CDR1 is SGHTA, CDR2 FQGNSA, per germline. Trimming at V came to 3 bases and at J to 7 bases, leaving 10 bases not matched to a gene. CDR3 coding DNA: TGTGCCAGCAGCTTGCTACGACTAGCGGGGGCGGGGAATGAGCAGTTCTTC. It translates to CASSLLRLAGAGNEQFF.

This clone was seen a few times. The rearrangement links TRBV6-2 or TRBV6-3 to TRBJ1-1, with 9 bases matching TRBD1. There are 13 residues in the CDR3. Germline V gene sequence: CDR1 MNHEY, CDR2 SVGEGT. V shed 5 bases, J shed 4 bases, and the junction held 2 bases outside the gene matches. Here the CDR3 reads CASSTGGGTEAFF. The DNA for the CDR3 is TGTGCCAGCAGTACAGGGGGCGGCACTGAAGCTTTCTTT.

CDR3 region: CASSVGTPPVVNTEAFF. The CDR3 DNA reads TGTGCCAGCAGCGTAGGGACACCTCCGGTGGTGAACACTGAAGCTTTCTTT. J is TRBJ1-1 and V is TRBV9, with D possibly matching TRBD1 (5 bases). Between the trimmed V and J ends, which lost 0 bases and 0 bases, there was a span of 15 bases. CDR3 length: 17 residues. Germline V gene data show CDR1 as SGDLS and CDR2 as YYNGEE.

The V call is TRBV5-1, the J call TRBJ1-2, with 9 bases fitting TRBD1. The CDR3 has 15 amino acids. V lost 5 bases and J lost 1; bases outside the gene matches: 6. Germline CDR1 reads SGHRS; CDR2 reads YFSETQ. In DNA form, the CDR3 reads TGCGCCAGCAGGTCCGGGACAGGGAGTAACTATGGCTACACCTTC. Residues: CASRSGTGSNYGYTF.

V usage is TRBV7-3 and J usage is TRBJ1-6; a weak D match, TRBD1 (6 bases). Germline values: CDR1 SGHTA, CDR2 FQGTGA. CDR3 length equals 13 residues. Trimming pared 4 bases from V and 5 bases from J, leaving 6 bases between. CDR3 loop: CASSSGDNSPLHF. DNA for the CDR3: TGTGCCAGCAGCTCAGGGGATAATTCACCCCTCCACTTT.

V is TRBV27 and J is TRBJ1-3, with unresolved D. This CDR3 is built from 15 residues. V was cut by 3 bases and J by 2 bases, with 11 bases left in between. Per germline, CDR1 MNHEY and CDR2 SMNVEV (reference sequence). The CDR3 here is CASSLGGVPGNTIYF. CDR3 in DNA: TGTGCCAGCAGTTTGGGCGGGGTCCCTGGAAACACCATATATTTT.

The V call is TRBV11-1, the J call TRBJ1-2; 8 positions agree with TRBD1. The V gene end was trimmed by 1 base and the J gene end by 5 bases; junction bases not matched to a gene: 0. There are 13 residues in the CDR3. CDR1 is SGHAT and CDR2 is FQDESV in the germline V gene (reference sequence). CDR3 region: CASSLGQGYGYTF. In DNA, the CDR3 is TGTGCCAGCAGCTTAGGACAGGGGTATGGCTACACCTTC. Together with reference TRBV11-1 and TRBJ1-2, the CDR3 gives the full variable domain: EAEVAQSPRYKITEKSQAVAFWCDPISGHATLYWYRQILGQGPELLVQFQDESVVDDSQLPKDRFSAERLKGVDSTLKIQPAELGDSAMYLCASSLGQGYGYTFGSGTRLTVV.

This chain uses TRBV15 with TRBJ2-1; a weak D match, TRBD2 (5 bases). Per germline, CDR1 LNHNV and CDR2 YYDKDF (reference sequence). The CDR3 loop spans 15 amino acids. V gave up 0 bases and J gave up 8 bases, with 14 bases separating them. The CDR3 is CATSRDEGVTDEQFF. CDR3 DNA sequence: TGTGCCACCAGCAGAGATGAGGGTGTGACGGATGAGCAGTTCTTC.

This rearrangement joins TRBV11-2 to TRBJ2-1; D is possibly TRBD1 (5 bases). The germline V gene has CDR1 SGHAT and CDR2 FQNNGV. The CDR3 runs to 14 residues. The germline V and J ends were trimmed by 0 bases and 14 bases, with 17 bases remaining between them. The DNA of the CDR3 is TGTGCCAGCAGCTTAGATCTAATGGGGCAGGGTGAGTTCTTC. It codes for CASSLDLMGQGEFF.

The chain couples TRBV9 to TRBJ2-4, with TRBD1 identical over 11 bases. The ends lost 3 bases at V and 2 bases at J; junction bases unmatched: 10. The CDR3 is 18 residues long. CDR1 SGDLS and CDR2 YYNGEE come from the germline V gene. Written as DNA, the CDR3 is TGTGCCAGCAGCGCGGACAGGGGGCGCGGGGATTCCAAAAACATTCAGTACTTC. Translating gives CASSADRGRGDSKNIQYF.

This chain links TRBV19 with TRBJ1-2; a weak D match, TRBD1 (6 bases). The CDR3 is made up of 14 amino acids. V dropped 5 bases and J dropped 4 bases, with 14 bases sitting between them. Germline V gene sequence: CDR1 LNHDA, CDR2 SQIVND (reference sequence). This chain's CDR3 is CASSGVTGTYGYTF. CDR3 bases: TGTGCCAGTAGTGGCGTTACAGGGACCTATGGCTACACCTTC.

The chain couples TRBV24-1 to TRBJ1-2, with TRBD1 as a possible D gene (6 bases). The ends were cut back, 1 base at V and 5 bases at J, with 16 bases in the middle. The CDR3 runs 16 residues. Germline V gene data show CDR1 as KGHDR and CDR2 as SFDVKD. The CDR3 DNA reads as TGTGCCACCAGTGATTTAGGGCCTTTGGGGGCTTATGGCTACACCTTC. It translates to CATSDLGPLGAYGYTF.